These 5 T cell receptor beta chains came from one sample sequenced in a study of T cells in narcolepsy. Clones were sequenced by immunoSEQ multiplex PCR, and TCRdb holds only the in-frame ones, with some missing. The sample records under 35,000 clones, 82% being singletons. Source material: CD45RA- memory CD4+ T cells from PBMCs. These receptors were obtained from a human donor with narcolepsy.

This chain joins TRBV5-1 and TRBJ2-2, with D perhaps TRBD2 (6 bases). The CDR3 sequence is 16 residues long. Trimming removed 4 bases from V and 7 bases from J, with 20 bases in between. Per germline, CDR1 SGHRS and CDR2 YFSETQ. This chain's CDR3 is CASSPGRNLQHGELFF. CDR3 nucleotide sequence: TGCGCCAGCAGCCCCGGGAGAAATCTACAGCACGGGGAGCTGTTTTTT.

Concerning this clone itself: The sample carries other DNA sequences with the same CDR3. This sequence joins TRBV19 and TRBJ2-5; possibly TRBD1 or TRBD2 for D (6 bases each). The ends were cut back, 3 bases at V and 4 bases at J, with 18 bases in the middle. CDR1 is LNHDA, CDR2 SQIVND, per germline (reference sequence). The CDR3 spans 16 residues. CDR3 bases: TGTGCCAGTAGTATCATAACAGGGAGGTCCGGAGAGACCCAGTACTTC. Translated, it gives CASSIITGRSGETQYF.

The J gene is TRBJ1-1, the V gene TRBV14; the D is unclear. Germline V gene data show CDR1 as SGHDN and CDR2 as FVKESK. Between the trimmed V and J ends, which lost 0 bases and 0 bases, there was a span of 11 bases. The CDR3 consists of 16 residues. The CDR3 here is CASSQDIGRVNTEAFF. The CDR3 DNA is TGTGCCAGCAGCCAAGATATTGGCAGAGTGAACACTGAAGCTTTCTTT.

The genes are TRBV4-2 and TRBJ2-5; 8 bases match TRBD2. Trimming at V came to 1 base and at J to 2 bases, leaving 9 bases not matched to a gene. CDR1 is LGHNA, CDR2 YNFKEQ, per germline. The CDR3 totals 17 residues. CDR3 in DNA: TGTGCCAGCAGCCAAGGGACCAGCGGGAGATCGCAAGAGACCCAGTACTTC. The encoded protein is CASSQGTSGRSQETQYF.

This clone was seen a handful of times. The rearrangement links TRBV7-2 to TRBJ2-3; D is ambiguous. V was shortened by 7 bases and J by 2 bases, with 13 bases between the two germline ends. Germline V lookup: CDR1 SGHTA, CDR2 FQGNSA. This CDR3 contains 14 residues. CDR3 bases: TGTGCCAGCACGGCGTACGCGAACACAGATACGCAGTATTTT. It translates to CASTAYANTDTQYF.